A single TCR beta chain is shown here with its context. Assay used: immunoSEQ multiplex PCR; TCRdb lists only in-frame clones, some missing. This table has 340,000 or so clones, over 90% appearing once. This sample is part of a study of brain T cells in children with intractable seizures. Trimming left V 4 bases short and J 8 bases short, with 11 bases between. In germline, CDR1 is MNHEY, CDR2 SMNVEV (reference sequence). This CDR3 region has 13 residues. As to time point: blood from clinic visit 5 months post-surgery; TSC patient then seizure free. The specimen comprised peripheral blood, sampled 4 to 5 months after surgery. This chain joins TRBV27 and TRBJ2-2; a possible D gene is TRBD1 (6 bases). The clonotype originates from a boy under two years old with tuberous sclerosis and intractable seizures. This chain's CDR3 is CASSYTGFGELFF. The CDR3 region has the DNA TGTGCCAGCAGTTACACAGGGTTTGGGGAGCTGTTTTTT.